A selection of T cell receptor beta chains follows, all from one sample in a study of cytomegalovirus exposure and HLA in healthy donors. Profiling relied on immunoSEQ multiplex PCR, and the TCRdb table lists in-frame clones only, not all of them. The sample holds about 190,000 clones, around three quarters seen once. Sequenced sample: PBMCs. All receptors come from a young woman in good health and CMV-seronegative. Each CDR3 is given with its conserved first and last residue. A D gene is named only where the DNA matches it firmly. Part of the rows lack a size; the others show once, few, many or a class for expanded clones.

.	TRBD1	TRBV6-1	TRBJ1-6	TGTGCCAGCAGTGGCCGGGACAGTAATTCACCCCTCCACTTT	CASSGRDSNSPLHF
.	.	TRBV19	TRBJ1-1	TGTGCCAGTAGTATGGAGACAGCGAACACTGAAGCTTTCTTT	CASSMETANTEAFF
.	TRBD1	TRBV5-6	TRBJ1-2	TGTGCCAGCAGCTTGGGGACAGGGGTAGTCTATGGCTACACCTTC	CASSLGTGVVYGYTF
.	TRBD1	TRBV28	TRBJ1-5	TGTGCCAGCAGTTTAGGGACAGGGGGGAATAATCAGCCCCAGCATTTT	CASSLGTGGNNQPQHF
few	.	TRBV7-2	TRBJ2-7	TGTGCCAGCAGCCCGAGCTCCTACGAGCAGTACTTC	CASSPSSYEQYF
few	.	TRBV19	TRBJ1-1	TGTGCCAGTAGCTTCGTTACTGAAGCTTTCTTT	CASSFVTEAFF
.	TRBD1	TRBV7-9	TRBJ1-2	TGTGCCAGCAGCAAAACAGGGGGCGCGGGCTATGGCTACACCTTC	CASSKTGGAGYGYTF
.	TRBD2	TRBV10-3	TRBJ2-5	TGTGCCATCAGTGAGACTAGCGGGGGGACATTGGAGACCCAGTACTTC	CAISETSGGTLETQYF
.	.	TRBV5-6	TRBJ2-1	TGTGCCAGCAGCTTCGACAGTTACAATGAGCAGTTCTTC	CASSFDSYNEQFF
.	TRBD1	TRBV11-2	TRBJ1-2	TGTGCCAGCAGTAAGGCGCACCAGGGGGCGCTTGGCTACACCTTC	CASSKAHQGALGYTF
.	.	TRBV18	TRBJ1-2	TGTGCCAGCTCACGCGAGGGTAATGGCTACACCTTC	CASSREGNGYTF
few	.	TRBV29-1	TRBJ1-4	TGCAGCGTTGTGGGTCCTTTCGGGGAAAAACTGTTTTTT	CSVVGPFGEKLFF
few	.	TRBV5-1	TRBJ2-7	TGCGCCAGCAGAATTGACAGGAGCTACGAGCAGTACTTC	CASRIDRSYEQYF
.	.	TRBV6-6	TRBJ1-1	TGTGCCAGCAGACCCCAGATGAACACTGAAGCTTTCTTT	CASRPQMNTEAFF
.	TRBD1	TRBV6-1	TRBJ1-1	TGTGCCAGCAGAACGGACAGGGCGAAGGCTGAAGCTTTCTTT	CASRTDRAKAEAFF
.	.	TRBV6-6	TRBJ2-7	TGTGCCACCTTAAGTTCAGACTACGAGCAGTACTTC	CATLSSDYEQYF
.	TRBD2	TRBV5-1	TRBJ2-1	TGCGCCAGCAGCTTGCGGGAACTAGCGGGGGCCTATGAGCAGTTCTTC	CASSLRELAGAYEQFF
.	TRBD1	TRBV10-3	TRBJ2-2	TGTGCCATCAGTGATCTGGGGACAGGGGATGTCGGGGAGCTGTTTTTT	CAISDLGTGDVGELFF
.	.	TRBV27	TRBJ2-2	TGTGCCAGCAGGGAGGGGACCGGGGAGCTGTTTTTT	CASREGTGELFF
.	TRBD1	TRBV14	TRBJ1-6	TGTGCCAGCAGCCACCTCAGGGGACAGGCCAATAATTCACCCCTCCACTTT	CASSHLRGQANNSPLHF
.	.	TRBV28	TRBJ1-2	TGTGCCAGCAGTTGGGGGCAGCCTGGCTACACCTTC	CASSWGQPGYTF
.	TRBD1	TRBV10-3	TRBJ2-1	TGTGCCATCAGTGCGACAGGGGACGCGAATGAGCAGTTCTTC	CAISATGDANEQFF
.	.	TRBV21-1	TRBJ1-2	TGTGCCAGCAGTTGGGGCGGAGAACCTAACTATGGCTACACCTTC	CASSWGGEPNYGYTF
.	.	TRBV7-9	TRBJ1-3	TGTGCCAGCAGCTTCGGGGGGCAGAGCTCTGGAAACACCATATATTTT	CASSFGGQSSGNTIYF